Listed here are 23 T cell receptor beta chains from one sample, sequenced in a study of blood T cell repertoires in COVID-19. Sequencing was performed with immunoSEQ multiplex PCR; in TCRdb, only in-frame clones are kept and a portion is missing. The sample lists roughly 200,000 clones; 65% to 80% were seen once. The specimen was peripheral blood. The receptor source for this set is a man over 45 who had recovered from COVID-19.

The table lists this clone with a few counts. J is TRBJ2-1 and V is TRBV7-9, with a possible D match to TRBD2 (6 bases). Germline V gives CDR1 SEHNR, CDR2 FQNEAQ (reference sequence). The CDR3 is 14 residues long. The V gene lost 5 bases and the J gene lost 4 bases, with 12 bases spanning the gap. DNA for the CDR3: TGTGCCAGCAGCCGGAGGGAGATTTACAATGAGCAGTTCTTC. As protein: CASSRREIYNEQFF. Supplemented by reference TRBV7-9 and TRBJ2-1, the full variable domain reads DTGVSQNPRHKITKRGQNVTFRCDPISEHNRLYWYRQTLGQGPEFLTYFQNEAQLEKSRLLSDRFSAERPKGSFSTLEIQRTEQGDSAMYLCASSRREIYNEQFFGPGTRLTVL.

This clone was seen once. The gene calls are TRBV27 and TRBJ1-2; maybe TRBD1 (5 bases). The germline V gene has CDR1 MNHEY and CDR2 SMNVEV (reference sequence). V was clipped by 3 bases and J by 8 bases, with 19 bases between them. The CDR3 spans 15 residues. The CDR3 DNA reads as TGTGCCAGCAGTTTCTTTCGGGGGGACTTAGCCGGCTACACCTTC. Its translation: CASSFFRGDLAGYTF.

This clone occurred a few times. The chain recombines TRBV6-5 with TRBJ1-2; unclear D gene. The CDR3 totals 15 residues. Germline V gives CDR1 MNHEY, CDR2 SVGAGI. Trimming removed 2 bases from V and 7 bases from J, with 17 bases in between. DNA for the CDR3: TGTGCCAGCAGTTACCCCGTCCGGGAGAGTGTTGGCTACACCTTC. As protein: CASSYPVRESVGYTF.

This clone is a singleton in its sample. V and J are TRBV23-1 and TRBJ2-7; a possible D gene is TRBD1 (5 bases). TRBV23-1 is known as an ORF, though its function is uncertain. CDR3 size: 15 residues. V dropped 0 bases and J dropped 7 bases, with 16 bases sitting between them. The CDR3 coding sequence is TGCGCCAGCAGTCAATCGGTTTCCAGGGCCTTGGAGCAGTACTTC. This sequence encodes CASSQSVSRALEQYF.

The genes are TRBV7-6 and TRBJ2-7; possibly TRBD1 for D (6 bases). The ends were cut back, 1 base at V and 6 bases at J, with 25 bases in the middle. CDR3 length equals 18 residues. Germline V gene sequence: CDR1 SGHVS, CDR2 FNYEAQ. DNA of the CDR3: TGTGCCAGCAGCTTAGGGCGGACAGACACCGTCTCGTCACGCGAGCAGTACTTC. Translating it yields CASSLGRTDTVSSREQYF.

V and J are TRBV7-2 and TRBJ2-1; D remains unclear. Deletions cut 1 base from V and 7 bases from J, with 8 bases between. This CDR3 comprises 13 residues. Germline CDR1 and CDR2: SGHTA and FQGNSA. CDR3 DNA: TGTGCCAGCAGCTTAGACAGCCAGAATGAGCAGTTCTTC. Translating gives CASSLDSQNEQFF.

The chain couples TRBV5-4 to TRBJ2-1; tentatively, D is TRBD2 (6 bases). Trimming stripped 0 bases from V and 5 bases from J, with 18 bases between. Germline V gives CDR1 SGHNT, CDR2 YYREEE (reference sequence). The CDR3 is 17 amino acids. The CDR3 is CASSLDGRIGSNNEQFF. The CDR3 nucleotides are TGTGCCAGCAGCTTGGACGGCCGTATCGGGAGCAACAATGAGCAGTTCTTC.

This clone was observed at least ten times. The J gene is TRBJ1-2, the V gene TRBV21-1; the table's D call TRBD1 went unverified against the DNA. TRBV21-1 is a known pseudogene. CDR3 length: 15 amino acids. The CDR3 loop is CASSKATGRSYGYTF. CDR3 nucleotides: TGTGCCAGCAGCAAAGCGACAGGGAGGAGCTATGGCTACACCTTC.

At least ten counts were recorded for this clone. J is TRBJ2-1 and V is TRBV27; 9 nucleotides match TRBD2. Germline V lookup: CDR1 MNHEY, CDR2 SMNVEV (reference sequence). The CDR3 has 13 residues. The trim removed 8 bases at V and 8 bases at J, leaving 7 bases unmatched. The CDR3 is CASASGNRYEQFF. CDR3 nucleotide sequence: TGTGCCAGCGCTAGCGGGAATAGGTATGAGCAGTTCTTC.

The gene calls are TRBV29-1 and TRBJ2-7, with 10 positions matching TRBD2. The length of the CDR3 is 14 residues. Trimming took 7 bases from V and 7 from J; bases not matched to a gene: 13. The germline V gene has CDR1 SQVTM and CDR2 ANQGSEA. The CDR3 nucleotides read TGCAGCGCCACTGGTCTAGCGGGAGCCCGGGAGCAGTACTTC. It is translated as CSATGLAGAREQYF.

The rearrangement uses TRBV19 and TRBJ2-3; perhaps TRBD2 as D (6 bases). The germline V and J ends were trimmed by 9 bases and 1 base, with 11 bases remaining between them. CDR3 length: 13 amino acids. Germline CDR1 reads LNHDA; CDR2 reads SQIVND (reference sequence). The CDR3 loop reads CASGGGGTDTQYF. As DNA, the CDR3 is TGTGCCAGCGGGGGAGGAGGCACAGATACGCAGTATTTT.

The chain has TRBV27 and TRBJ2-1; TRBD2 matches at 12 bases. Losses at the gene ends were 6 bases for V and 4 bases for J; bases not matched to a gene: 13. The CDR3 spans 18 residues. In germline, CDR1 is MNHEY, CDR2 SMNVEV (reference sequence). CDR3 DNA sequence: TGTGCCAGCAGGGCAAACTGGTACGGGACTAGCGGGTACAATGAGCAGTTCTTC. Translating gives CASRANWYGTSGYNEQFF.

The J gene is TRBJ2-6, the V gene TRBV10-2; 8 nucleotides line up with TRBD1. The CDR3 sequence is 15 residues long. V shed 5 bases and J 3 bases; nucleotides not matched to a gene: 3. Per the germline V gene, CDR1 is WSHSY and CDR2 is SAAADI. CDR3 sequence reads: CASSQGALGANVLTF. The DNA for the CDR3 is TGCGCCAGCAGTCAGGGGGCGCTTGGGGCCAACGTCCTGACTTTC.

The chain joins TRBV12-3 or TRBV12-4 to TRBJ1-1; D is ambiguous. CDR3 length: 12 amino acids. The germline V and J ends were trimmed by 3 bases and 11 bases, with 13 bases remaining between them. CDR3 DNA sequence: TGTGCCAGCAGTTTTAACTCGTATGTGGCTTTCTTT. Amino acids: CASSFNSYVAFF.

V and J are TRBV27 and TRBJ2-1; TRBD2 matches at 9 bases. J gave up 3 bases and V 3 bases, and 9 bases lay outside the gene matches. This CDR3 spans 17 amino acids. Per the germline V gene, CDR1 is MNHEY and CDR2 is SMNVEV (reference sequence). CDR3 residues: CASSLTSGYNLYNEQFF. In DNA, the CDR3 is TGTGCCAGCAGTTTGACTAGCGGATATAATCTCTACAATGAGCAGTTCTTC.

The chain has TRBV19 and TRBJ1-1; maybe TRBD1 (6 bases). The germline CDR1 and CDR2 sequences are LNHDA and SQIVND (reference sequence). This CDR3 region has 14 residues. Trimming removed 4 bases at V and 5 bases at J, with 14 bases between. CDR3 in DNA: TGTGCCAGTAGTAACTTCCCAGGGGAGACTGAAGCTTTCTTT. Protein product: CASSNFPGETEAFF.

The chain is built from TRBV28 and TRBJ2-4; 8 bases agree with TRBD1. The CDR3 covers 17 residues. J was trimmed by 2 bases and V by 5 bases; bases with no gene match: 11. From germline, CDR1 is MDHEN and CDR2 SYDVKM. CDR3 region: CASSPYRTGSSKNIQYF. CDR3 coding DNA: TGTGCCAGCAGTCCCTATCGGACAGGGTCGTCCAAAAACATTCAGTACTTC.

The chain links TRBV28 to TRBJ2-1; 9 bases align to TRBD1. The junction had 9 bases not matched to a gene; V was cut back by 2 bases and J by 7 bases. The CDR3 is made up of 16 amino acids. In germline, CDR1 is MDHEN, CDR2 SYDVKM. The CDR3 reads CASSLAGTGIGNEQFF. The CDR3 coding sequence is TGTGCCAGCAGTTTAGCCGGGACAGGGATTGGGAATGAGCAGTTCTTC. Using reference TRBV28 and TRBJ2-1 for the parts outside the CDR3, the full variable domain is DVKVTQSSRYLVKRTGEKVFLECVQDMDHENMFWYRQDPGLGLRLIYFSYDVKMKEKGDIPEGYSVSREKKERFSLILESASTNQTSMYLCASSLAGTGIGNEQFFGPGTRLTVL.

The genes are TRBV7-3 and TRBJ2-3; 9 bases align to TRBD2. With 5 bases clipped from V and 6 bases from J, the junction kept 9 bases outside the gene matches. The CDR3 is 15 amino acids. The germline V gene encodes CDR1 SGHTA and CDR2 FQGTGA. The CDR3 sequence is CASSETGTSFDTQYF. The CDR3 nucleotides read TGTGCCAGCAGCGAAACCGGGACTAGCTTCGATACGCAGTATTTT.

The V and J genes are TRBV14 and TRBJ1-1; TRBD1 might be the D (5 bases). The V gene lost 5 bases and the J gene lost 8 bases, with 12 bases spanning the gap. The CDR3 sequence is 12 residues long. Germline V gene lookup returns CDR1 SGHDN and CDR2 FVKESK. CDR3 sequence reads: CASSAGGGEAFF. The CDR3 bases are TGTGCCAGCAGCGCCGGTGGGGGGGAAGCTTTCTTT. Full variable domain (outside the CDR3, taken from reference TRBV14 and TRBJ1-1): EAGVTQFPSHSVIEKGQTVTLRCDPISGHDNLYWYRRVMGKEIKFLLHFVKESKQDESGMPNNRFLAERTGGTYSTLKVQPAELEDSGVYFCASSAGGGEAFFGQGTRLTVV.

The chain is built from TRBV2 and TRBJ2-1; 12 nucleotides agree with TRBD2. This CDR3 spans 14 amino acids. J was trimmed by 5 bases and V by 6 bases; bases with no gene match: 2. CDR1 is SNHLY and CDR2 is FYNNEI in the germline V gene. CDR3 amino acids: CASSRLAGDNEQFF. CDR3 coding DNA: TGTGCCAGCAGCAGACTAGCGGGGGACAATGAGCAGTTCTTC.

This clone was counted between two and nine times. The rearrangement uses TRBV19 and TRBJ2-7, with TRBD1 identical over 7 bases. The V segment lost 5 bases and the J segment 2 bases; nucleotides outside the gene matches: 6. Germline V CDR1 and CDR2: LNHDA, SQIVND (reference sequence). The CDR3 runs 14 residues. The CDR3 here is CASSQGDPAYEQYF. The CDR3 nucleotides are TGTGCCAGTAGTCAGGGGGATCCCGCCTACGAGCAGTACTTC.

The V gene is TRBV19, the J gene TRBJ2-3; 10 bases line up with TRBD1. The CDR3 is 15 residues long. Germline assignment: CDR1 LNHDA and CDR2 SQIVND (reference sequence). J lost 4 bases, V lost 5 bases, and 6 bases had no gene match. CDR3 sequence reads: CASSATGGVPDTQYF. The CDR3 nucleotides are TGTGCCAGTAGTGCGACAGGGGGCGTTCCAGATACGCAGTATTTT.